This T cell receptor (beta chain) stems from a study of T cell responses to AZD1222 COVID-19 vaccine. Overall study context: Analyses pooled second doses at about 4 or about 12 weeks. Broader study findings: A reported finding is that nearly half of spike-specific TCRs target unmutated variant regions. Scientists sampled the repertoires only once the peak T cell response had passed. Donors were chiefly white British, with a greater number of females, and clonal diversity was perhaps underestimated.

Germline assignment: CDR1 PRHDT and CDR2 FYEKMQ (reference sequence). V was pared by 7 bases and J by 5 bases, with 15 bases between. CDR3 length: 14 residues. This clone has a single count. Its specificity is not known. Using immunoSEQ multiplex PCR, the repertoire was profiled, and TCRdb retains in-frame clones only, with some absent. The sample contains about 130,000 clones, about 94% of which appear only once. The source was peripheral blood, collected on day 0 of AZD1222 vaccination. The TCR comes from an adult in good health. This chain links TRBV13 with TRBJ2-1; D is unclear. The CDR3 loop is CASKRKGIHNEQFF. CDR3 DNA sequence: TGTGCCAGCAAACGAAAGGGAATCCACAATGAGCAGTTCTTC.